This T cell receptor beta chain emerged from a study of T cells in Graves' hyperthyroidism and ophthalmopathy. The CDR3 loop spans 16 amino acids. V lost 4 bases, J lost 5 bases, and 19 bases lay in between. The germline CDR1 and CDR2 sequences are SGHNT and YYREEE (reference sequence). PBMCs were sourced from approximately 9.3 ml fresh peripheral blood. The CDR3 regions of TCR beta were amplified from RNA transcripts. First-round RT-PCR of the TCR CDR3 relied on the HTBI primer set. TCRdb reprocessed the multiplex PCR reads via MiXCR and lists one record per CDR3 protein. The sample has about 270,000 distinct CDR3 sequences; around 15% are singletons.

This receptor was identified in a woman aged 50 to 60 with Graves' hyperthyroidism that later progressed to Graves' ophthalmopathy. This chain links TRBV5-4 with TRBJ2-1; the D gene is possibly TRBD2 (6 bases). Specimen: blood. The CDR3 region is CASSLPPTGADNEQFF. DNA for the CDR3: TGTGCCAGCAGCCTACCCCCCACGGGAGCCGACAATGAGCAGTTCTTC.